The sequence of this T cell receptor beta chain was determined in a study of persistence of HIV-infected CD4 T cells. Lysates of CMV-infected fibroblasts at around 9.1 ug/mL stimulated these cells. Memory cells lacking CD40L and CD69 with high CD45RO were sorted. Stimulated PBMCs had first been depleted of CD8+ T cells. Sequencing used immunoSEQ version 4 in survey mode. Each sample used up to 1 ug genomic DNA diluted to around 10 ng/uL. Using immunoSEQ multiplex PCR, the repertoire was profiled, and TCRdb retains in-frame clones only, with some absent. Of around 48,000 clones listed, about 80% are singletons. The V gene lost 1 base and the J gene lost 7 bases, with 14 bases spanning the gap. The CDR3 is made up of 14 amino acids. CDR1 and CDR2 from the germline V gene are SGHAT and FQNNGV. Comment on this clone: What it binds is unknown.

The input for sequencing was CD4+ T cells sorted from PBMCs after approximately 20-hour stimulation, taken from a patient who received antiretroviral therapy. The chain recombines TRBV11-2 with TRBJ2-7, with D perhaps matching TRBD1 (6 bases). The clonotype was recovered from an adult man with HIV who was CMV-seropositive. The CDR3 here is CASSLAGAFREQYF. As DNA, the CDR3 is TGTGCCAGCAGCTTAGCAGGGGCTTTTCGGGAGCAGTACTTC.